This T cell receptor beta chain appears in the sequencing data of a study of blood T cell repertoires in COVID-19. At the level of the study: The United States, Italy and Spain were the sources of the acute and convalescent COVID-19 samples. Sample material is recorded as cDNA or gDNA derived from T cells, B-cell-depleted T cells, or PBMCs.

This CDR3 has 16 amino acids. Looked up from germline, CDR1 is KGHDR and CDR2 is SFDVKD. V trimming: 4 bases; J trimming: 9 bases; junction bases outside the gene matches: 10. Authors' processing steps: Amplification of reference gene primers was used by the study to estimate nucleated cell counts. Data came from immunoSEQ multiplex PCR; TCRdb stores just in-frame clones and leaves some out. The D gene and trimming were derived from the DNA, and the V and J assignments and clone size from that table. Here the sample spans roughly 95,000 clones, roughly four fifths being singletons. The TCR comes from a middle-aged man with active or convalescent COVID-19. The V gene is TRBV24-1, the J gene TRBJ2-1, with 11 bases matching TRBD2. The specimen sequenced was peripheral blood. The CDR3 loop reads CATSETASGGPGEQFF. As DNA, the CDR3 is TGTGCCACCAGTGAGACGGCTAGCGGGGGGCCTGGTGAGCAGTTCTTC.